This TCR beta chain was sequenced in a study of T cell repertoires in cytomegalovirus infection. CDR3 length: 15 amino acids. Per the germline V gene, CDR1 is LNHDA and CDR2 is SQIVND (reference sequence). The study, taken as a whole, reports: Public TCR beta family frequency separated CMV-and-HLA carriers, including in an independent cohort. CMV-specific TCR beta clonotypes restricted by HLA-C dominated the ex vivo response.

This clonotype was detected many times. Its antigen is still unknown. The junction departs from the called germline gene at one end, perhaps through a read error. TCRdb reanalysed the reads using MiXCR and keeps one entry per CDR3 protein. The table shows about 240,000 distinct CDR3 sequences, with approximately 7% occurring only once. The rearrangement links TRBV19 to TRBJ1-1, with D possibly being TRBD1 (6 bases). This clonotype was sampled from a human donor in good health (CMV status not recorded). Some clones in this sample may be carry-over from other donors' samples. The sequenced sample consisted of PBMCs. The CDR3 is CASSLGGRANTEAFF. As DNA, the CDR3 is TGTGCCAGTAGTTTGGGGGGCAGGGCGAACACTGAAGCTTTTTTT.